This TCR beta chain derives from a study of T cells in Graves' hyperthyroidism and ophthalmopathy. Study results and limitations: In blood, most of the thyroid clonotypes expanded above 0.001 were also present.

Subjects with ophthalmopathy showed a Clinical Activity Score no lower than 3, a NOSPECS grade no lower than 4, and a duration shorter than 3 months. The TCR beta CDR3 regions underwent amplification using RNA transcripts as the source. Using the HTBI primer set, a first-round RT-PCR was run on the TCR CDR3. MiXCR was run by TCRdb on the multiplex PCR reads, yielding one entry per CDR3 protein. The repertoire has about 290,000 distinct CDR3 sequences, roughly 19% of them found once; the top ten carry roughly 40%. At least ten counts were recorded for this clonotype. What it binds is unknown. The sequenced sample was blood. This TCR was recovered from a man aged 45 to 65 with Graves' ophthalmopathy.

CDR3 loop: CSARDPGAGDHEKLFF. The CDR3 bases are TGCAGTGCTAGAGATCCTGGGGCAGGGGACCATGAAAAACTGTTTTTT. V usage is TRBV20-1 and J usage is TRBJ1-4, with D tentatively TRBD1 (6 bases). The V end lost 0 bases, the J end lost 6 bases, and 17 bases lay between the germline ends. The V gene's germline CDR1 is DFQATT and CDR2 SNEGSKA (reference sequence). The CDR3 is made up of 16 amino acids.